The entry below describes one T cell receptor beta chain. Its target is not known. The data derive from a study of radiotherapy plus CTLA-4 blockade in lung cancer. Findings and limits, study-wide: Blood TCR clones of tumor origin expanded after radiotherapy plus ipilimumab. Among reported predictors of response, early blood T cell clone dynamics with interferon-beta performed best.

The CDR3 has 13 amino acids. Germline assignment: CDR1 SEHNR and CDR2 FQNEAQ (reference sequence). V dropped 8 bases and J dropped 0 bases, with 11 bases sitting between them. Repertoires were generated with immunoSEQ multiplex PCR, while TCRdb's copy carries only in-frame clones and drops some. Of 65,000 to 100,000 clones detected, roughly 87% appear once; the ten largest clones hold 0.82%. The chain uses TRBV7-9 and TRBJ2-7; possible D gene TRBD1, 6 bases. The TCR originated in a human donor with non-small cell lung cancer who had stable disease on radiotherapy plus ipilimumab. Sequenced here: peripheral blood, sampled from a patient treated with radiotherapy plus ipilimumab. CDR3 sequence reads: CASRDRSSYEQYF. In DNA, the CDR3 is TGTGCCAGCCGAGACAGGTCCTCCTACGAGCAGTACTTC.